These 4 T cell receptor beta chains came from one sample sequenced in a study of OX40 agonist ivuxolimab in advanced cancers. Profiling relied on immunoSEQ multiplex PCR, and the TCRdb table lists in-frame clones only, not all of them. The repertoire has tens of thousands of clones, around 80% of them found once; the top ten carry roughly 25%. Specimen: CD4+ or CD8+ T cells sorted from blood, collected in a trial of the OX40 agonist ivuxolimab. These receptors all stem from an adult with an advanced solid tumor such as melanoma, head and neck, liver or kidney cancer.

The chain links TRBV7-8 to TRBJ2-6, with a weak D call TRBD1 (7 bases). With 6 bases removed from V and 0 bases from J, the gap between germline ends came to 15 bases. Looked up from germline, CDR1 is SGHVS and CDR2 is FQNEAQ. This CDR3 region has 17 residues. The CDR3, as DNA: TGTGCCAGCAGGGGGGGACAGACACTCTCTGGGGCCAACGTCCTGACTTTC. Encoded protein: CASRGGQTLSGANVLTF.

Regarding this clone: This CDR3 is also generated by other DNA sequences in the sample. The gene calls are TRBV28 and TRBJ2-7, with D unresolved. Germline V gene lookup returns CDR1 MDHEN and CDR2 SYDVKM. V was pared by 3 bases and J by 5 bases, with 8 bases between. The CDR3 sequence is 12 residues long. The CDR3 nucleotides read TGTGCCAGCAGTTTTTGGGGTAACGAGCAGTACTTC. Encoded protein: CASSFWGNEQYF. Together with reference TRBV28 and TRBJ2-7, the CDR3 gives the full variable domain: DVKVTQSSRYLVKRTGEKVFLECVQDMDHENMFWYRQDPGLGLRLIYFSYDVKMKEKGDIPEGYSVSREKKERFSLILESASTNQTSMYLCASSFWGNEQYFGPGTRLTVT.

The V call is TRBV11-2, the J call TRBJ2-1; 11 bases line up with TRBD2. CDR1 SGHAT and CDR2 FQNNGV come from the germline V gene. The length of the CDR3 is 15 residues. V shed 4 bases, J shed 10 bases, and the junction held 9 bases outside the gene matches. CDR3 in amino acids: CASSSDRLAGLEQFF. CDR3 sequence (DNA): TGTGCCAGCAGCTCCGACAGACTAGCGGGATTGGAGCAGTTCTTC.

V usage is TRBV9 and J usage is TRBJ2-7; D not certain. V was shortened by 0 bases and J by 3 bases, with 1 base between the two germline ends. Looked up from germline, CDR1 is SGDLS and CDR2 is YYNGEE. This CDR3 has 11 residues. CDR3 sequence reads: CASSVGYEQYF. CDR3 DNA: TGTGCCAGCAGCGTAGGCTACGAGCAGTACTTC.